This is a list of T cell receptor beta chains from one sample in a study of cytomegalovirus exposure and HLA in healthy donors. Sequencing used immunoSEQ multiplex PCR; TCRdb keeps in-frame clones, though not all of them. The data show over 150,000 clones, roughly 80% seen once. The sequenced sample was PBMCs. The receptors here all came from a middle-aged woman in good health and CMV-seronegative. CDR3s include the opening cysteine and the closing phenylalanine or tryptophan. Each record gives: J gene, V gene, clone size, D gene, CDR3 protein, CDR3 DNA. A D gene is named only where the DNA matches it firmly. A row's size may be missing; if present it is once, few, many or a size class.

>TRBJ1-4|TRBV6-5|few|.
CASSRRDLLEKLFF
TGTGCCAGCAGTCGGAGGGACCTGTTGGAAAAACTGTTTTTT
>TRBJ1-4|TRBV7-8|once|.
CASSPVGGSSNEKLFF
TGTGCCAGCAGCCCCGTGGGGGGGTCCTCAAATGAAAAACTGTTTTTT
>TRBJ2-2|TRBV5-1|.|.
CASSLGQNTGELFF
TGCGCCAGCAGCTTGGGACAAAATACCGGGGAGCTGTTTTTT
>TRBJ1-4|TRBV5-4|.|TRBD1
CASSRDRTGEKLFF
TGTGCCAGCAGCCGGGACAGAACGGGCGAAAAACTGTTTTTT
>TRBJ1-1|TRBV29-1|.|.
CSVDGTGTEAFF
TGCAGCGTTGATGGAACGGGAACTGAAGCTTTCTTT
>TRBJ2-1|TRBV15|.|.
CATSRDFRDTTYNEQFF
TGTGCCACCAGCAGAGATTTTAGGGACACCACCTACAATGAGCAGTTCTTC
>TRBJ2-2|TRBV2|.|.
CASSEQGSNTGELFF
TGTGCCAGCAGTGAGCAGGGTTCGAACACCGGGGAGCTGTTTTTT
>TRBJ1-1|TRBV7-5|.|.
CARSSPTGTGTNTEAFF
TGTGCCAGAAGCTCGCCGACCGGGACAGGAACGAACACTGAAGCTTTCTTT
>TRBJ2-7|TRBV28|few|TRBD2
CASSRTGLAGGYEQYF
TGTGCCAGCAGCCGGACGGGACTAGCGGGAGGCTACGAGCAGTACTTC
>TRBJ2-3|TRBV5-1|.|.
CASSLWTKGDTQYF
TGCGCCAGCAGCTTATGGACAAAAGGGGATACGCAGTATTTT
>TRBJ1-5|TRBV28|.|.
CATAGTHDQPQHF
TGTGCCACCGCCGGGACACACGATCAGCCCCAGCATTTT
>TRBJ1-3|TRBV11-3|.|.
CASSLDLGASGNTIYF
TGTGCCAGCAGCTTAGATCTGGGGGCGAGTGGAAACACCATATATTTT
>TRBJ1-1|TRBV13|.|.
CASSLDIAGTEAFF
TGTGCCAGCAGCTTAGATATCGCGGGCACTGAAGCTTTCTTT
>TRBJ1-1|TRBV5-1|few|TRBD1
CASMEGGSSDEAFF
TGCGCCAGCATGGAAGGGGGCTCCAGCGACGAAGCTTTCTTT
>TRBJ2-1|TRBV11-3|.|TRBD2
CASKELAGATGEQFF
TGTGCCAGCAAGGAACTAGCGGGGGCTACGGGTGAGCAGTTCTTC
>TRBJ2-1|TRBV18|.|TRBD2
CASSQGTSGGSRFF
TGTGCCAGCTCACAAGGGACTAGCGGGGGGTCCCGATTCTTC